The rows below give T cell receptor beta chains drawn from one sample of a study of Graves' ophthalmopathy and Graves' hyperthyroidism. TCRdb called the multiplex PCR reads again in MiXCR, with one record for every CDR3 protein. The data show 400,000 or so distinct CDR3 sequences, about a sixth seen once. Sequenced sample: peripheral blood. The source is an adult woman with stable Graves' hyperthyroidism. CDR3s include the opening cysteine and the closing phenylalanine or tryptophan. Fields, in order: D gene, V gene, J gene, clone size, CDR3 protein, CDR3 DNA. The D gene is left open where the match is weak. Only part of the rows carry a size: once, few, many, or a class if the clone is expanded.

d_call: -
v_call: TRBV15
j_call: TRBJ2-7
clone_size: many
cdr3_aa: CATSREITPGEQYF
cdr3_nt: TGTGCCACCAGCAGAGAAATCACCCCCGGGGAGCAGTACTTC

d_call: TRBD1
v_call: TRBV11-2
j_call: TRBJ2-7
clone_size: many
cdr3_aa: CASSSSSGQGYEQYF
cdr3_nt: TGTGCCAGCAGCTCTAGCTCGGGACAGGGCTACGAGCAGTACTTC

d_call: -
v_call: TRBV20-1
j_call: TRBJ2-5
clone_size: many
cdr3_aa: CSARSLETQYF
cdr3_nt: TGCAGTGCTAGATCCTTGGAGACCCAGTACTTC

d_call: TRBD1
v_call: TRBV30
j_call: TRBJ1-1
clone_size: many
cdr3_aa: CAWEGTGGHEAFF
cdr3_nt: TGTGCCTGGGAAGGGACAGGGGGACACGAAGCTTTCTTT

d_call: TRBD1
v_call: TRBV29-1
j_call: TRBJ2-2
clone_size: many
cdr3_aa: CSVGRGLTGELFF
cdr3_nt: TGCAGCGTTGGCAGGGGGCTAACCGGGGAGCTGTTTTTT

d_call: -
v_call: TRBV4-2
j_call: TRBJ1-3
clone_size: many
cdr3_aa: CASSQEVVVGGNTIYF
cdr3_nt: TGTGCCAGCAGCCAAGAGGTAGTCGTTGGTGGAAACACCATATATTTT

d_call: -
v_call: TRBV5-1
j_call: TRBJ2-5
clone_size: many
cdr3_aa: CASSLRGIQETQYF
cdr3_nt: TGCGCCAGCAGCTTACGGGGGATCCAAGAGACCCAGTACTTC

d_call: -
v_call: TRBV28
j_call: TRBJ1-1
clone_size: many
cdr3_aa: CASMVGGLNTEAFF
cdr3_nt: TGTGCCAGCATGGTTGGGGGTCTTAACACTGAAGCTTTCTTT

d_call: -
v_call: TRBV6-1
j_call: TRBJ2-7
clone_size: many
cdr3_aa: CASSARGEQYF
cdr3_nt: TGTGCCAGCAGTGCCCGGGGAGAGCAGTACTTC

d_call: -
v_call: TRBV4-3
j_call: TRBJ2-7
clone_size: many
cdr3_aa: CASSQGWFPPGFYEQYF
cdr3_nt: TGCGCCAGCAGCCAAGGGTGGTTCCCTCCCGGGTTCTACGAGCAGTACTTC

d_call: TRBD1
v_call: TRBV20-1
j_call: TRBJ2-7
clone_size: few
cdr3_aa: CSARGRAPQGVYEQYF
cdr3_nt: TGCAGTGCTAGAGGAAGGGCCCCGCAGGGGGTTTACGAGCAGTACTTC

d_call: -
v_call: TRBV30
j_call: TRBJ1-6
clone_size: many
cdr3_aa: CAWNRESPLHF
cdr3_nt: TGTGCCTGGAACAGGGAATCACCCCTCCACTTT

d_call: -
v_call: TRBV6-1
j_call: TRBJ2-7
clone_size: many
cdr3_aa: CASSEGLREFYEQYF
cdr3_nt: TGTGCCAGCAGTGAAGGCCTCCGGGAGTTCTACGAGCAGTACTTC

d_call: -
v_call: TRBV28
j_call: TRBJ2-5
clone_size: few
cdr3_aa: CASSQASRAQYF
cdr3_nt: TGTGCCAGCAGTCAGGCGAGCAGGGCCCAGTACTTC

d_call: TRBD1
v_call: TRBV20-1
j_call: TRBJ1-2
clone_size: many
cdr3_aa: CSARDPPGGGFGYTF
cdr3_nt: TGCAGTGCTAGAGATCCTCCCGGAGGGGGCTTTGGCTACACCTTC

d_call: -
v_call: TRBV6-2/TRBV6-3
j_call: TRBJ2-7
clone_size: many
cdr3_aa: CASSLATGEQYF
cdr3_nt: TGTGCCAGCAGTTTAGCCACGGGTGAGCAGTACTTC

d_call: -
v_call: TRBV28
j_call: TRBJ2-5
clone_size: many
cdr3_aa: CASSLGPTPPGFHQYF
cdr3_nt: TGTGCCAGCAGTTTAGGGCCAACTCCTCCCGGGTTCCACCAGTACTTC

d_call: -
v_call: TRBV6-5
j_call: TRBJ1-1
clone_size: many
cdr3_aa: CASSYGMNTEAFF
cdr3_nt: TGTGCCAGCAGTTATGGGATGAACACTGAAGCTTTCTTT

d_call: -
v_call: TRBV3-1
j_call: TRBJ2-2
clone_size: many
cdr3_aa: CASSQAGTLTGELFF
cdr3_nt: TGTGCCAGCAGCCAAGCAGGGACGTTGACCGGGGAGCTGTTTTTT

d_call: -
v_call: TRBV28
j_call: TRBJ2-5
clone_size: many
cdr3_aa: CASRNSPGLETQYF
cdr3_nt: TGTGCCAGCAGGAATAGCCCGGGGTTGGAGACCCAGTACTTC

d_call: -
v_call: TRBV7-9
j_call: TRBJ2-7
clone_size: many
cdr3_aa: CASSSWITYEQYF
cdr3_nt: TGTGCCAGCAGCTCATGGATCACCTACGAGCAGTACTTC

d_call: -
v_call: TRBV12-3/TRBV12-4
j_call: TRBJ2-7
clone_size: many
cdr3_aa: CAGSTKAWVHEQYF
cdr3_nt: TGTGCCGGCAGCACTAAAGCCTGGGTCCACGAGCAGTACTTC

d_call: -
v_call: TRBV24-1
j_call: TRBJ1-5
clone_size: -
cdr3_aa: CATSDSPQGNGNQPQHF
cdr3_nt: TGTGCCACCAGTGATTCCCCTCAGGGGAATGGCAATCAGCCCCAGCATTTT

d_call: -
v_call: TRBV27
j_call: TRBJ1-1
clone_size: many
cdr3_aa: CASRREGIEAFF
cdr3_nt: TGTGCCAGCAGGAGAGAGGGGATTGAAGCTTTCTTT

d_call: -
v_call: TRBV5-1
j_call: TRBJ2-6
clone_size: many
cdr3_aa: CASSKGDSGANVLTF
cdr3_nt: TGCGCCAGCAGCAAGGGAGACTCTGGGGCCAACGTCCTGACTTTC

d_call: TRBD1
v_call: TRBV18
j_call: TRBJ2-7
clone_size: many
cdr3_aa: CASLASRDRGYEQYF
cdr3_nt: TGTGCCAGCTTAGCTTCGAGGGACAGGGGTTACGAGCAGTACTTC

d_call: -
v_call: TRBV6-1
j_call: TRBJ2-7
clone_size: -
cdr3_aa: CASSPPVGLQGEQYF
cdr3_nt: TGTGCCAGCTCACCCCCCGTGGGACTCCAGGGCGAGCAGTACTTC

d_call: -
v_call: TRBV2
j_call: TRBJ1-2
clone_size: -
cdr3_aa: CASSVGTFNYGYTF
cdr3_nt: TGTGCCAGCAGTGTCGGGACATTTAACTATGGCTACACCTTC

d_call: -
v_call: TRBV15
j_call: TRBJ1-1
clone_size: -
cdr3_aa: CATSRDIMGTEAFF
cdr3_nt: TGTGCCACCAGCAGAGATATTATGGGGACTGAAGCTTTCTTC

d_call: -
v_call: TRBV24-1
j_call: TRBJ2-3
clone_size: -
cdr3_aa: CAASDPDTLTDTQYF
cdr3_nt: TGTGCCGCCAGTGATCCAGACACCCTCACAGATACGCAGTATTTT

d_call: -
v_call: TRBV20-1
j_call: TRBJ2-7
clone_size: many
cdr3_aa: CSASGGTYEQYF
cdr3_nt: TGCAGTGCAAGCGGCGGCACCTACGAGCAGTACTTC

d_call: TRBD2
v_call: TRBV28
j_call: TRBJ2-7
clone_size: many
cdr3_aa: CASSRVGGLYEQYF
cdr3_nt: TGTGCCAGCAGTCGGGTGGGAGGGCTCTACGAGCAGTACTTC

d_call: -
v_call: TRBV20-1
j_call: TRBJ2-7
clone_size: many
cdr3_aa: CSARDLSGTRYEQYF
cdr3_nt: TGCAGTGCTAGAGATCTCTCGGGGACGAGGTACGAGCAGTACTTC

d_call: TRBD1
v_call: TRBV27
j_call: TRBJ2-7
clone_size: few
cdr3_aa: CASSLGAGGYYEQYF
cdr3_nt: TGTGCCAGCAGTTTAGGGGCAGGGGGCTACTACGAGCAGTACTTC

d_call: TRBD1
v_call: TRBV7-9
j_call: TRBJ2-5
clone_size: -
cdr3_aa: CASSIRTGQETQDF
cdr3_nt: TGTGCCAGCAGCATCAGGACAGGCCAAGAGACCCAGGACTTC

d_call: -
v_call: TRBV28
j_call: TRBJ2-5
clone_size: many
cdr3_aa: CASSFSRNRMETQYF
cdr3_nt: TGTGCCAGCAGTTTTTCACGGAACAGGATGGAGACCCAGTACTTC

d_call: TRBD2
v_call: TRBV4-1
j_call: TRBJ2-2
clone_size: many
cdr3_aa: CASSHRGFPSGTGELFF
cdr3_nt: TGCGCCAGCAGCCATCGAGGATTCCCTAGCGGCACCGGGGAGCTGTTTTTT

d_call: -
v_call: TRBV7-2
j_call: TRBJ2-5
clone_size: -
cdr3_aa: CASSGQKTKETQYF
cdr3_nt: TGTGCCAGCAGCGGACAGAAAACTAAAGAGACCCAGTACTTC

d_call: -
v_call: TRBV27
j_call: TRBJ1-6
clone_size: many
cdr3_aa: CASSVRTGSMNSPLHF
cdr3_nt: TGTGCCAGCAGTGTTCGGACCGGGTCTATGAATTCACCCCTCCACTTT

d_call: -
v_call: TRBV5-1
j_call: TRBJ2-2
clone_size: few
cdr3_aa: CASSLILGGRDGELFF
cdr3_nt: TGCGCCAGCAGCTTAATCCTCGGGGGGCGAGACGGGGAGCTGTTTTTT